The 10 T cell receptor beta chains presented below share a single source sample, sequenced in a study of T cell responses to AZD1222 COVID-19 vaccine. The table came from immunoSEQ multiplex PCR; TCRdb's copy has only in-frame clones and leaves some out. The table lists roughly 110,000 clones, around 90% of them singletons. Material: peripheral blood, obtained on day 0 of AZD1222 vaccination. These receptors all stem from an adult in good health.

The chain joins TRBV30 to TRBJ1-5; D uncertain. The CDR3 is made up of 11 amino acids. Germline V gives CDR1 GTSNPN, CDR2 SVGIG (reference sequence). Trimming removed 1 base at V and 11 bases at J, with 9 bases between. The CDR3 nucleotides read TGTGCCTGGAGTGCCCGTGGGACCCAGCATTTT. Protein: CAWSARGTQHF.

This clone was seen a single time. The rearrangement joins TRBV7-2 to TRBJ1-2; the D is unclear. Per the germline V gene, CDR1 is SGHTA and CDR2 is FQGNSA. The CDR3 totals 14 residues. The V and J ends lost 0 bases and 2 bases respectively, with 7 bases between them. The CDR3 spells CASSLAAGNYGYTF. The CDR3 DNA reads TGTGCCAGCAGCTTAGCGGCGGGGAACTATGGCTACACCTTC.

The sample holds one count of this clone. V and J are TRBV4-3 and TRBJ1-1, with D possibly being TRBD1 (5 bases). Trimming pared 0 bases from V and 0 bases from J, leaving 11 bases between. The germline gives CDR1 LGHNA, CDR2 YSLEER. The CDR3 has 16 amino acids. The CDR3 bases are TGCGCCAGCAGCCAAGATGGCGGCAGGGTGAACACTGAAGCTTTCTTT. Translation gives CASSQDGGRVNTEAFF.

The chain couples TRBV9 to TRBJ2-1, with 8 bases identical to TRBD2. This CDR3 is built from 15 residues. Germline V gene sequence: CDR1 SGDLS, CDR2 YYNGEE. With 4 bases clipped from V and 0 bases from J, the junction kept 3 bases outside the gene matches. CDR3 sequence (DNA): TGTGCCAGCAGCATAAGCGGGAGCTCCTACAATGAGCAGTTCTTC. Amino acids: CASSISGSSYNEQFF.

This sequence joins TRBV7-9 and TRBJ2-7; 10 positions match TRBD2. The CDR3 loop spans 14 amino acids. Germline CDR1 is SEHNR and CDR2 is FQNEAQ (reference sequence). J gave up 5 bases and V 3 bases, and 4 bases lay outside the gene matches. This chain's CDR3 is CASSFASGSDEQYF. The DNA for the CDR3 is TGTGCCAGCAGCTTCGCTAGCGGGAGCGACGAGCAGTACTTC.

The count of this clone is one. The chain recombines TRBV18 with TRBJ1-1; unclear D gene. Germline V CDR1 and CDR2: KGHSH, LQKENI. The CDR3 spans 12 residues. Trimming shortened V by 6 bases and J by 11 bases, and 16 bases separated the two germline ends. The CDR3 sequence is CASSLLGSEAFF. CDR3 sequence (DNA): TGTGCCAGCTCCCTTCTTGGGAGTGAGGCTTTCTTT.

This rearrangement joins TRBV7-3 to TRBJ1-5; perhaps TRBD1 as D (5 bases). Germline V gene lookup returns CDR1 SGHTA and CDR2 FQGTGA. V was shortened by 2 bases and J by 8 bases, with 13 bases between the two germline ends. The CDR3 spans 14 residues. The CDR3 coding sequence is TGTGCCAGCAGCTTACGGGGAGGGGAGGAGCCCCAGCATTTT. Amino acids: CASSLRGGEEPQHF. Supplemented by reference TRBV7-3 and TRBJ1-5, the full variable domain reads GAGVSQTPSNKVTEKGKYVELRCDPISGHTALYWYRQSLGQGPEFLIYFQGTGAADDSGLPNDRFFAVRPEGSVSTLKIQRTERGDSAVYLCASSLRGGEEPQHFGDGTRLSIL.

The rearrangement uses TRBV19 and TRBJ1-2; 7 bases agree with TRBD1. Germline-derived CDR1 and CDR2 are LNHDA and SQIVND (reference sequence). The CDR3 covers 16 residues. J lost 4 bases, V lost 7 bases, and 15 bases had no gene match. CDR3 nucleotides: TGTGCCAGTACCACGGGACAGCCATCTTGGGCCTATGGCTACACCTTC. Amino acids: CASTTGQPSWAYGYTF.

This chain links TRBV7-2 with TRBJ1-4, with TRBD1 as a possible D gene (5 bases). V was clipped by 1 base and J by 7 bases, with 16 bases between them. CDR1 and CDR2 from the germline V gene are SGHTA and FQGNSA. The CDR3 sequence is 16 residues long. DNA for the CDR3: TGTGCCAGCAGCTTAGTAGACGGGGGGATTGGTGAAAAACTGTTTTTT. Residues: CASSLVDGGIGEKLFF. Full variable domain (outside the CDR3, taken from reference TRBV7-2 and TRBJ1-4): GAGVSQSPSNKVTEKGKDVELRCDPISGHTALYWYRQSLGQGLEFLIYFQGNSAPDKSGLPSDRFSAERTGGSVSTLTIQRTQQEDSAVYLCASSLVDGGIGEKLFFGSGTQLSVL.

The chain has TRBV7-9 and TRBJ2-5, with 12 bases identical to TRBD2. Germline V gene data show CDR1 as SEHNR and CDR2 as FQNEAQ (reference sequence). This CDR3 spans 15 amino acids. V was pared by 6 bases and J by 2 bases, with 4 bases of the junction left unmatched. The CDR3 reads CASRPSGGAQETQYF. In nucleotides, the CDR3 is TGTGCCAGCAGACCTAGCGGGGGGGCTCAAGAGACCCAGTACTTC.